These T cell receptor beta chains were read from a single sample in a study of T cell responses to AZD1222 COVID-19 vaccine. The protocol was immunoSEQ multiplex PCR, while the TCRdb copy is restricted to in-frame clones and leaves out a portion. The table lists over 45,000 clones, approximately 85% of them singletons. This specimen was peripheral blood, taken on day 0 of AZD1222 vaccination. The receptors here all came from an adult in good health. CDR3s include the opening cysteine and the closing phenylalanine or tryptophan. The D gene is left open where the match is weak. Size tells how often a clone was seen (once, few, many) or the class of an expanded clone, and some rows leave it out.

v_gene: TRBV19; j_gene: TRBJ1-6; abundance: -; d_gene: TRBD1; CDR3aa: CASTETGGKSPLHF; CDR3nt: TGTGCCAGTACCGAGACAGGGGGAAAGTCTCCCCTCCACTTT
v_gene: TRBV19; j_gene: TRBJ1-2; abundance: few; d_gene: TRBD1; CDR3aa: CASSEIAPARGRGYTF; CDR3nt: TGTGCCAGTAGCGAAATCGCCCCAGCCAGGGGGCGAGGCTACACCTTC
v_gene: TRBV19; j_gene: TRBJ1-4; abundance: -; d_gene: -; CDR3aa: CASSTEFGTSGPNEKLFF; CDR3nt: TGTGCCAGTAGTACGGAATTCGGGACGTCAGGGCCTAATGAAAAACTGTTTTTT
v_gene: TRBV11-3; j_gene: TRBJ2-2; abundance: -; d_gene: -; CDR3aa: CASSLGGQNTGELFF; CDR3nt: TGTGCCAGCAGCTTGGGGGGACAGAACACCGGGGAGCTGTTTTTT
v_gene: TRBV6-1; j_gene: TRBJ1-2; abundance: -; d_gene: -; CDR3aa: CASSVRWEGLRSRGYTF; CDR3nt: TGTGCCAGCAGTGTTCGGTGGGAGGGTCTGCGTTCGAGGGGCTACACCTTC
v_gene: TRBV19; j_gene: TRBJ2-6; abundance: -; d_gene: -; CDR3aa: CASTGFGRNSGANVLTF; CDR3nt: TGTGCCAGTACCGGCTTCGGGCGTAACTCTGGGGCCAACGTCCTGACTTTC
v_gene: TRBV5-4; j_gene: TRBJ1-6; abundance: -; d_gene: TRBD1; CDR3aa: CASRTGGTGSSPLHF; CDR3nt: TGTGCCAGCAGGACCGGGGGGACAGGGTCTTCACCCCTCCACTTT
v_gene: TRBV4-2; j_gene: TRBJ1-1; abundance: -; d_gene: -; CDR3aa: CASSQVDEAFF; CDR3nt: TGTGCCAGCAGCCAAGTGGACGAAGCTTTCTTT
v_gene: TRBV27; j_gene: TRBJ1-1; abundance: -; d_gene: -; CDR3aa: CASSSMNTEAFF; CDR3nt: TGTGCCAGCAGCTCCATGAACACTGAAGCTTTCTTT
v_gene: TRBV27; j_gene: TRBJ1-2; abundance: -; d_gene: TRBD1; CDR3aa: CASSWTGSGGYTF; CDR3nt: TGTGCCAGCAGTTGGACAGGTTCGGGAGGCTACACCTTC